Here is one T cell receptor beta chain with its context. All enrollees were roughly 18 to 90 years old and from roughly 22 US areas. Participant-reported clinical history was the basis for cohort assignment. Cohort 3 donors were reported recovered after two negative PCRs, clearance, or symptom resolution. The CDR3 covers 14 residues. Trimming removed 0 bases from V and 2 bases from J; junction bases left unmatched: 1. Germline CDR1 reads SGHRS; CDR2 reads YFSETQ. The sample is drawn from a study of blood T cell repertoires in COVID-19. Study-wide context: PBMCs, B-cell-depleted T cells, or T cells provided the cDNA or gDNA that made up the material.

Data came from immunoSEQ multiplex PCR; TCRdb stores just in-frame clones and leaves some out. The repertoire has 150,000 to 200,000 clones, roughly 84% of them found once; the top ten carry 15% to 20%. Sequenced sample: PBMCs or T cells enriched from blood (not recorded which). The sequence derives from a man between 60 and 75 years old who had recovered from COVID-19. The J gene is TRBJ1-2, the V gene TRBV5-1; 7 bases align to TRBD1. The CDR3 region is CASSLEDRNYGYTF. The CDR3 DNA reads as TGCGCCAGCAGCTTGGAGGACAGGAACTATGGCTACACCTTC.